A selection of T cell receptor beta chains follows, all from one sample in a study of technical replicates of blood from four donors. The assay was immunoSEQ multiplex PCR, and TCRdb's table has in-frame clones only and misses some. Of roughly 70,000 clones listed, roughly 94% are singletons. Sequencing was performed on T cells isolated from PBMCs. The receptors shown here come from a human donor in good health. Each CDR3 is given with its conserved first and last residue. D genes are given only for firm matches. Rows give clone size only sometimes, using once, few, many, or a class for an expanded clone.

TRBJ1-2 NA TRBD1 TRBV5-8 CASSLTGDGGYTF TGTGCCAGCAGCTTGACAGGGGATGGAGGCTACACCTTC
TRBJ1-2 NA TRBD1 TRBV12-5 CASAPGQGYGYTF TGTGCTAGTGCCCCTGGACAGGGGTATGGCTACACCTTC
TRBJ2-7 NA TRBD1 TRBV5-4 CASSTLDRGHEQYF TGTGCCAGCAGCACGCTGGACAGGGGCCACGAGCAGTACTTC
TRBJ2-2 few NA TRBV6-1 CAARELGTGELFF TGTGCCGCCAGGGAATTAGGGACCGGGGAGCTGTTTTTT
TRBJ2-3 NA TRBD2 TRBV28 CASSLERGETDTQYF TGTGCCAGCAGTTTAGAGCGGGGGGAAACAGATACGCAGTATTTT
TRBJ2-7 NA NA TRBV4-1 CASSQEMASTYEQYF TGCGCCAGCAGCCAAGAGATGGCCAGTACCTACGAGCAGTACTTC
TRBJ2-3 many TRBD1 TRBV15 CATSRRTGGTDTQYF TGTGCCACCAGCAGAAGGACAGGGGGCACAGATACGCAGTATTTT
TRBJ1-1 NA TRBD1 TRBV6-5 CASSYMGQGTEAFF TGTGCCAGCAGTTATATGGGACAGGGCACTGAAGCTTTCTTT
TRBJ2-7 NA NA TRBV29-1 CSVRDNSYEQYF TGCAGCGTTAGGGACAACTCCTACGAGCAGTACTTC
TRBJ1-2 NA NA TRBV27 CASSAWITGENGYTF TGTGCCAGCAGTGCCTGGATTACAGGCGAGAATGGCTACACCTTC
TRBJ2-7 NA TRBD1 TRBV23-1 CASTQRRDSLKFLTYEQYF TGCGCCAGCACCCAACGCCGGGACAGCCTAAAATTTCTCACCTACGAGCAGTACTTC
TRBJ2-3 NA NA TRBV19 CASSLEGVLDTQYF TGTGCCAGTAGTTTGGAGGGAGTGCTGGATACGCAGTATTTT
TRBJ1-4 NA NA TRBV6-1 CASSTHRETIEKLFF TGTGCCAGCAGTACCCACAGGGAAACGATTGAAAAACTGTTTTTT
TRBJ2-1 NA TRBD2 TRBV7-6 CASSRGRAWDDEQFF TGTGCCAGCAGCCGCGGGAGGGCCTGGGACGATGAGCAGTTCTTC
TRBJ2-2 NA NA TRBV6-5 CASSYFRLAGELFF TGTGCCAGCAGTTACTTCCGACTAGCCGGGGAGCTGTTTTTT
TRBJ2-7 NA TRBD2 TRBV4-1 CASSERLAGYEQYF TGCGCCAGCAGCGAAAGACTAGCGGGATACGAGCAGTACTTC
TRBJ2-5 NA NA TRBV7-3 CASSCRDYQETQYF TGTGCCAGCAGCTGTCGGGACTACCAAGAGACCCAGTACTTC
TRBJ2-7 NA NA TRBV13 CASSPGRQGYEQYF TGTGCCAGCAGCCCCGGGCGGCAGGGCTACGAGCAGTACTTC
TRBJ1-6 NA TRBD1 TRBV7-2 CASSLRQGSNSPLHF TGTGCCAGCAGCCTTAGACAGGGTAGTAATTCACCCCTCCACTTT
TRBJ2-1 NA TRBD2 TRBV15 CATGGRARIHEQFF TGTGCCACCGGCGGGAGGGCCCGGATTCATGAGCAGTTCTTC